A selection of T cell receptor beta chains follows, all from one sample in a study of CD8 T cells in Susac syndrome. Using its own MiXCR run on the immunoSEQ multiplex PCR reads, TCRdb lists one record per CDR3 protein. The sample yields about 400,000 distinct CDR3 sequences, more than 70% seen once. The sequenced sample consisted of CD8+ T cells from PBMCs. The receptors shown here come from a human donor with multiple sclerosis. Each CDR3 is given with its conserved first and last residue. Fields, in order: D gene, V gene, clone size, J gene, CDR3 length, CDR3 DNA, CDR3 protein. The D gene is left open where the match is weak. Not every row has a clone size; where given, it reads once, few, many or a size class.

>TRBD2|TRBV7-9|.|TRBJ2-7|13
TGTGCCAGCATGGCGGGAGGCCACTTCGAGCAGTACTTC
CASMAGGHFEQYF
>.|TRBV28|.|TRBJ2-2|18
TGTGCCAGCAGTTCCTTTGGGGCCGCGTTAGGACCCACCGGGGAGCTGTTTTTT
CASSSFGAALGPTGELFF
>.|TRBV7-6|.|TRBJ1-5|17
TGTGCCAGCAGCCCGATACAGGGTGACCTTAGCAATCAGCCCCAGCATTTT
CASSPIQGDLSNQPQHF
>.|TRBV5-1|.|TRBJ2-7|14
TGCGCCAGCAGCCCCGGGACATATACCTACGAGCAGTACTTC
CASSPGTYTYEQYF
>TRBD1|TRBV30|once|TRBJ2-7|14
TGTGCCTGGAGTACTGGGACAGGGCTCTACGAGCAGTACTTC
CAWSTGTGLYEQYF
>.|TRBV9|.|TRBJ2-3|15
TGTGCCAGCAGCGTAGGGTCCAGCGGAACAGATACGCAGTATTTT
CASSVGSSGTDTQYF
>.|TRBV6-5|.|TRBJ1-1|15
TGTGCCAGCAGTTACGGGGGCGTCTTCAACACTGAAGCTTTCTTT
CASSYGGVFNTEAFF
>.|TRBV30|.|TRBJ2-1|11
TGTGCCTGGAGTCAACTCAATGAGCAGTTCTTC
CAWSQLNEQFF
>.|TRBV5-1|.|TRBJ2-5|17
TGCGCCAGCAGCTTGAGACGGGACCTCGGAGGGGAAGAGACCCAGTACTTC
CASSLRRDLGGEETQYF
>TRBD1|TRBV19|.|TRBJ2-1|16
TGTGCCAGTAGTATAGATCGAGAGGACAGGGATGATGAGCAGTTCTTC
CASSIDREDRDDEQFF
>.|TRBV4-1|.|TRBJ2-1|17
TGCGCCAGCAGCCAAGCGGAGTTCGGCAGCTCCTACAATGAGCAGTTCTTC
CASSQAEFGSSYNEQFF
>.|TRBV6-5|.|TRBJ1-1|13
TGTGCCAGCAGTTTCCCCGGACGATTGGAAGCTTTCTTT
CASSFPGRLEAFF
>.|TRBV20-1|.|TRBJ1-6|13
TGCAGTGCTAGATCCGGGGTTGGTTCACCCCTCCACTTT
CSARSGVGSPLHF